These T cell receptor beta chains were read from a single sample in a study of Ad26.COV2.S vaccination and SARS-CoV-2 variants. TCRdb keeps only in-frame clones here, not all; method: immunoSEQ multiplex PCR. The sample records about 350,000 clones, around 89% being singletons. Specimen: peripheral blood, collected in a trial of Ad26.COV2.S vaccine versus placebo. The receptors shown here come from a person aged 18-65 years who received the Ad26.COV2.S COVID-19 vaccine or a placebo. Both conserved end residues are part of each CDR3. Each record gives: CDR3 DNA, CDR3 protein, J gene, D gene, clone size, V gene. A D gene is named only where the DNA matches it firmly. Clone size is given for some rows only: seen once, a few or many times, or a class if the clone is expanded.

TGTGCCAGCAGTTACTCCTACGAGCAGTACTTC,CASSYSYEQYF,TRBJ2-7,.,.,TRBV11-2
TGTGCCACCAGCAGAGCGGGGGGCAAGGCCGGGGCCAACGTCCTGACTTTC,CATSRAGGKAGANVLTF,TRBJ2-6,.,.,TRBV15
TGTGCCAGCAGCGTCGGACAGGCCCTTAACTATGGCTACACCTTC,CASSVGQALNYGYTF,TRBJ1-2,TRBD1,.,TRBV9
TGTGCCAGCAGTTCGCCCGGGACAACCGTCTACGAGCAGTACTTC,CASSSPGTTVYEQYF,TRBJ2-7,.,.,TRBV28
TGTGCCAGCAGTGTTAACAGGGGAGTCTACGAGCAGTACTTC,CASSVNRGVYEQYF,TRBJ2-7,TRBD1,.,TRBV2
TGTGCCAGCAGCTTCTCACGGAACACTGAAGCTTTCTTT,CASSFSRNTEAFF,TRBJ1-1,.,once,TRBV7-2
TGTGCCAGCATCGAAATCGGACAGGGTCAAGAGACCCAGTACTTC,CASIEIGQGQETQYF,TRBJ2-5,TRBD1,once,TRBV28
TGTGCCACCAGCGCCAGCCCACAGGGGGGCTATGGCTACACCTTC,CATSASPQGGYGYTF,TRBJ1-2,TRBD1,.,TRBV15
TGTGCCAGCAGCCCCAAGGGAGCAGCCAGCTCCTACAATGAGCAGTTCTTC,CASSPKGAASSYNEQFF,TRBJ2-1,.,.,TRBV7-8
TGTGCCAGCTCACCACTAGAAGGAGAAAAACTGTTTTTT,CASSPLEGEKLFF,TRBJ1-4,.,.,TRBV18
TGTGCCAGCAGTGAATGGAGGGCTCCCTACAATGAGCAGTTCTTC,CASSEWRAPYNEQFF,TRBJ2-1,.,.,TRBV6-1
TGTGCCAGCAGACGACAGGGGAACTCCTACGAGCAGTACTTC,CASRRQGNSYEQYF,TRBJ2-7,TRBD1,.,TRBV6-5
TGTGCCAGCAGCTTACGGGAGCCCCCAGATACGCAGTATTTT,CASSLREPPDTQYF,TRBJ2-3,.,once,TRBV5-4
TGCGCCAGCAGCCAAGTTTCCAACTCTGGAAACACCATATATTTT,CASSQVSNSGNTIYF,TRBJ1-3,.,once,TRBV4-3
TGCGCCAGCAGTCGGACGCCCCAGAGGGAAAAACTGTTTTTT,CASSRTPQREKLFF,TRBJ1-4,.,.,TRBV10-1
TGTGCCAGCAGGGGGGGAGGTCACTCCTACGAGCAGTACTTC,CASRGGGHSYEQYF,TRBJ2-7,.,few,TRBV7-9
TGTGCCAGCAGCGTATTCGGAGTGGGGAACACCGGGGAGCTGTTTTTT,CASSVFGVGNTGELFF,TRBJ2-2,.,.,TRBV9
TGCGCCAGCAGTTGGGGATCTGAAGAAAATTCACCCCTCCACTTT,CASSWGSEENSPLHF,TRBJ1-6,.,few,TRBV10-1
TGTGCCAGCAGTGCGGGACAGCACACTGAAGCTTTCTTT,CASSAGQHTEAFF,TRBJ1-1,TRBD1,.,TRBV12-3/TRBV12-4
TGTGCCAGCAGGAGGGGTTTTCCCCAAGAGACCCAGTACTTC,CASRRGFPQETQYF,TRBJ2-5,.,.,TRBV7-2
TGTGCCAGCAGTTCACCGACTAGCGGGCACGTACACGAGCAGTACTTC,CASSSPTSGHVHEQYF,TRBJ2-7,TRBD2,.,TRBV28
TGTGCCAGCAGCTTAAACTCTGCAACTAATGAAAAACTGTTTTTT,CASSLNSATNEKLFF,TRBJ1-4,.,.,TRBV7-9
TGTGCCAGCAGCCCCAACGGACAGGCGGGCGGCTACACCTTC,CASSPNGQAGGYTF,TRBJ1-2,TRBD1,.,TRBV6-5
TGTGCCAGCAGCTACAGCCAGGGGGTGGCCTACGAGCAGTACTTC,CASSYSQGVAYEQYF,TRBJ2-7,TRBD1,.,TRBV27
TGTGCCTCCGGAAGGGGGGGCGTCTATGGCTACACCTTC,CASGRGGVYGYTF,TRBJ1-2,.,.,TRBV27
TGTGCCAGTAGTAGGACAGGGAGTTCTAACTATGGCTACACCTTC,CASSRTGSSNYGYTF,TRBJ1-2,TRBD1,.,TRBV19
TGCGCCAGCAGCCGGACAGGGGCGAACTATGGCTACACCTTC,CASSRTGANYGYTF,TRBJ1-2,TRBD1,.,TRBV5-1
TGTGCCAGCAGAGCCGGGACCCAAAGGGACCAGCCCCAGCATTTT,CASRAGTQRDQPQHF,TRBJ1-5,.,.,TRBV2
TGTGCCAGCAGCTTAACGGCTGGCACAGATACGCAGTATTTT,CASSLTAGTDTQYF,TRBJ2-3,.,.,TRBV7-3
TGTGCCAGCAGCTCCACCAACAGAAACAATGAGCAGTTCTTC,CASSSTNRNNEQFF,TRBJ2-1,.,.,TRBV11-2
TGCAGCGTTGAAGTCCGGAATCAGATGACTGAAGCTTTCTTT,CSVEVRNQMTEAFF,TRBJ1-1,.,.,TRBV29-1
TGTGCCAGCCTTACTTTAGACAGGGGGGCCAAAAACATTCAGTACTTC,CASLTLDRGAKNIQYF,TRBJ2-4,TRBD1,.,TRBV25-1
TGCGCCAGCAGCCAAGATTCCGGGGTTGGCAATCAGCCCCAGCATTTT,CASSQDSGVGNQPQHF,TRBJ1-5,.,many,TRBV4-3
TGTGCCAGCAGTTACTCGTTGACCCAGCCCCAGCATTTT,CASSYSLTQPQHF,TRBJ1-5,.,.,TRBV6-2/TRBV6-3
TGTGCCAGCAGCCAACAGCCCGGCCCTGGAAACACCATATATTTT,CASSQQPGPGNTIYF,TRBJ1-3,.,once,TRBV3-1/TRBV3-2
TGTGCCAGCAGACCAACAGGGGGCATCTATAATTCACCCCTCCACTTT,CASRPTGGIYNSPLHF,TRBJ1-6,TRBD1,.,TRBV7-8
TGTGCCACCGGGACCATCAACTACGAGCAGTACTTC,CATGTINYEQYF,TRBJ2-7,.,.,TRBV2
TGTGCCAGCAGCTTAGCACCTCTGGCTTCTCGGGGCACAGATACGCAGTATTTT,CASSLAPLASRGTDTQYF,TRBJ2-3,.,.,TRBV7-2
TGCGCCAGTTCGACTAGCGGGGGCTACGAGCAGTACTTC,CASSTSGGYEQYF,TRBJ2-7,TRBD2,.,TRBV5-1
TGTGCCAGCATGGAGCGGGATTTCCCAGATACGCAGTATTTT,CASMERDFPDTQYF,TRBJ2-3,TRBD2,.,TRBV2
TGTGCCATCAGTGAAGCAGGGAAAGTCTCCTACGAGCAGTACTTC,CAISEAGKVSYEQYF,TRBJ2-7,.,.,TRBV10-3
TGTGCCAGCAGTGAAACATGGAACACTGAAGCTTTCTTT,CASSETWNTEAFF,TRBJ1-1,.,.,TRBV6-1
TGTGCCAGCAGCTTTAGCGCAGGGGGCGGGCCGGAGACCCAGTACTTC,CASSFSAGGGPETQYF,TRBJ2-5,TRBD1,once,TRBV9
TGCGCCAGCAGCCAACCGGGACAGAACTATGGCTACACCTTC,CASSQPGQNYGYTF,TRBJ1-2,TRBD1,.,TRBV4-1
TGTGCCAGCAGTAATAGGGACGGCGCTGAAGCTTTCTTT,CASSNRDGAEAFF,TRBJ1-1,.,once,TRBV6-6
TGTGCCAGCAGTGACGGGGGTGGAACGGACTATGGCTACACCTTC,CASSDGGGTDYGYTF,TRBJ1-2,.,.,TRBV2
TGTGCCATCAGTGACAATCTCATAGGGGAGCTGTTTTTT,CAISDNLIGELFF,TRBJ2-2,.,few,TRBV10-3
TGTGCCAGCAGTCAACTCGACACTGCCTACGAGCAGTACTTC,CASSQLDTAYEQYF,TRBJ2-7,.,.,TRBV2
TGTGCCAGCAGTTTAATGGGACTAACGGGAGATGAGCAGTTCTTC,CASSLMGLTGDEQFF,TRBJ2-1,TRBD2,.,TRBV27
TGCAGCGCCGAAGGACAGGAGTACTATGGCTACACCTTC,CSAEGQEYYGYTF,TRBJ1-2,TRBD1,.,TRBV29-1
TGTGCCATCAGTGAGCCCGGCGAAGGCCCGGGAGGCTACACCTTC,CAISEPGEGPGGYTF,TRBJ1-2,.,.,TRBV10-3
TGTGCCAGCAGCTTTCGGGGGACAGATACGCAGTATTTT,CASSFRGTDTQYF,TRBJ2-3,.,once,TRBV5-8
TGTGCCAGCGGGACAGGCGAAGCAACTAATGAAAAACTGTTTTTT,CASGTGEATNEKLFF,TRBJ1-4,TRBD1,.,TRBV4-2